What follows describes a single T cell receptor (beta chain). This sample was taken from a study of T cell changes during pregnancy in multiple sclerosis. Per germline, CDR1 LGHNA and CDR2 YNFKEQ. CDR3 length equals 15 residues. V shed 0 bases and J shed 7 bases, with 12 bases lying between them. Sequencing was performed with immunoSEQ multiplex PCR; in TCRdb, only in-frame clones are kept and a portion is missing. The sample records tens of thousands of clones, about nine tenths being singletons. Source: CD4+ T cells from peripheral blood mononuclear cells, taken in the first trimester of pregnancy. The clonotype originates from a female donor with multiple sclerosis, enrolled in a pregnancy study. The J gene is TRBJ1-4, the V gene TRBV4-2; D may be TRBD1 (6 bases). In DNA, the CDR3 is TGTGCCAGCAGCCAAGATTCCAGGGGAGTTGAAAAACTGTTTTTT. Its protein is CASSQDSRGVEKLFF.